A selection of T cell receptor beta chains follows, all from one sample in a study of Ad26.COV2.S vaccination and SARS-CoV-2 variants. Assay used: immunoSEQ multiplex PCR; TCRdb lists only in-frame clones, some missing. The sample contains about 320,000 clones, around 84% of which appear only once. Here the sequenced sample was peripheral blood, taken in a trial of Ad26.COV2.S vaccine versus placebo. These receptor sequences come from a person between 18 and 59 years old who received the Ad26.COV2.S COVID-19 vaccine or a placebo. The CDR3 runs from the conserved cysteine through the conserved F or W. D genes are given only for firm matches. Not all rows give a size; the values are once, few, many and, for expanded clones, a class.

TRBJ2-1 | - | 16 | TRBD1 | TRBV5-1 | TGCGCCAGCAGCTTGGGAGACAGGGGGTCCTACAATGAGCAGTTCTTC | CASSLGDRGSYNEQFF
TRBJ1-4 | - | 19 | TRBD1 | TRBV7-9 | TGTGCCAGCAGCCTCAAATCCGGGACAGGTTTGAGGGGAATAGAAAAACTGTTTTTT | CASSLKSGTGLRGIEKLFF
TRBJ1-1 | - | 13 | TRBD1 | TRBV5-1 | TGCGCCAGCAGCGGGACAGGGACCACTGAAGCTTTCTTT | CASSGTGTTEAFF
TRBJ1-4 | - | 13 | - | TRBV5-1 | TGCGCCAGCAGCTTTCAGGGATCCGAAAAACTGTTTTTT | CASSFQGSEKLFF
TRBJ2-1 | - | 18 | TRBD2 | TRBV27 | TGTGCCAGCAGTTTGGCTCGACTAGCGGGGGGGAGAAGCAATGAGCAGTTCTTC | CASSLARLAGGRSNEQFF
TRBJ1-1 | - | 15 | - | TRBV19 | TGTGCCAGTAACGGGGGCCCACTGCGGAACACTGAAGCTTTCTTT | CASNGGPLRNTEAFF
TRBJ2-3 | - | 16 | TRBD2 | TRBV7-8 | TGTGCCAGCAGCTATCAACTAGCGGGGGCCACAGATACGCAGTATTTT | CASSYQLAGATDTQYF
TRBJ1-4 | - | 12 | - | TRBV15 | TGTGCCACCAGCAGAGTAGGGGAAAAACTGTTTTTT | CATSRVGEKLFF
TRBJ1-2 | few | 14 | - | TRBV7-9 | TGTGCCAGCAGCATCGGAGGTCGTGCGTCTGGCTACACCTTC | CASSIGGRASGYTF
TRBJ2-1 | - | 15 | TRBD1 | TRBV6-2/TRBV6-3 | TGTGCCAGCAGTTACCGACAGGGGGTGTACAATGAGCAGTTCTTC | CASSYRQGVYNEQFF
TRBJ2-7 | few | 16 | - | TRBV14 | TGTGCCAGCAGCCAAGCTCTTCGGCAGGGGCCCTACGAGCAGTACTTC | CASSQALRQGPYEQYF
TRBJ1-5 | few | 15 | TRBD1 | TRBV5-8 | TGTGCCAGCAGCTTGGGACAGGGGGGCAATCAGCCCCAGCATTTT | CASSLGQGGNQPQHF
TRBJ1-1 | - | 13 | - | TRBV5-1 | TGCGCCAGCAGCTCGGCGACAGCCTATGAAGCTTTCTTT | CASSSATAYEAFF
TRBJ1-6 | - | 14 | - | TRBV11-2 | TGTGCCAGCAGCAGGGTGGGCTTGGGCTCACCCCTCCACTTT | CASSRVGLGSPLHF
TRBJ1-2 | - | 13 | - | TRBV4-1 | TGCGCCAGCAGCAGACAGGTTCGCTATGGCTACACCTTC | CASSRQVRYGYTF
TRBJ2-1 | - | 16 | - | TRBV4-1 | TGCGCCAGCAGCGCAATACGGGGGCCCTCCTACAATGAGCAGTTCTTC | CASSAIRGPSYNEQFF